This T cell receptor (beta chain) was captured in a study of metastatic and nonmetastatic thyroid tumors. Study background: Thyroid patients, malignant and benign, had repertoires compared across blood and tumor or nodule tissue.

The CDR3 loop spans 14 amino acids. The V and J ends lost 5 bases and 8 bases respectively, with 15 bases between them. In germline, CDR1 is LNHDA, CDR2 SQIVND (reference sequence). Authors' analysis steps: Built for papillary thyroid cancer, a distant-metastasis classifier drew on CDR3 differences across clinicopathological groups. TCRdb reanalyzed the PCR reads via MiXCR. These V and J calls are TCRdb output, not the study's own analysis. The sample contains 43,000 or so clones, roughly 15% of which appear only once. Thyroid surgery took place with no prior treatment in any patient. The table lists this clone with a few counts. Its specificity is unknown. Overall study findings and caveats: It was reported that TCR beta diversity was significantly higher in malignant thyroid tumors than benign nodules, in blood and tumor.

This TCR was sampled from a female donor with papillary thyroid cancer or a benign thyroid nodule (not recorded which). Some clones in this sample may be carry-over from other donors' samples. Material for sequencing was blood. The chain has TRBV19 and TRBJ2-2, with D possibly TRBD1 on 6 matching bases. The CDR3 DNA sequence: TGTGCCAGTAGTTTGGGGACACTCGAAGGGGAGCTGTTTTTT. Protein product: CASSLGTLEGELFF.